A few counts support the clone carrying this T cell receptor beta chain. The target antigen is unknown. This specimen comes from a study of vaccination effects on CD4 cells after COVID-19. Prior to sequencing, the ViraFEST assay stimulated PBMC with viral peptide pools, which expanded the antigen-specific CD4+ T cells. CD4+ T cells were isolated after 10 days of culture. Having tested negative for nucleocapsid antibodies, the vaccine recipients showed no prior SARS-CoV-2 infection. PBMC were cultured at around 2 million per well with 9 to 10 IU/ml IL-2 and 7.5 to 10 ug/ml peptides. Only in-frame clones appear in the TCRdb table, and some are missing; sequencing was by immunoSEQ multiplex PCR. The sample lists 35,000 to 40,000 clones, roughly 62% occurring once. The receptor comes from a human donor who received a COVID-19 vaccine. The sequenced sample was CD4+ T cells from PBMCs cultured with HCoV-OC43 spike peptides, obtained before COVID-19 vaccination. Subset given: HCoV-OC43 spike overlapping peptide pool stimulation.

CDR3 sequence reads: CASSGAPLLRAYRESYGYTF. CDR3 bases: TGTGCCAGCAGCGGGGCTCCGCTCTTACGAGCGTACAGGGAAAGCTATGGCTACACCTTC. J is TRBJ1-2 and V is TRBV5-4, with D possibly TRBD1 on 6 matching bases. Germline loops: CDR1 SGHNT, CDR2 YYREEE (reference sequence). The CDR3 extends over 20 amino acids. The germline V and J ends were trimmed by 4 bases and 4 bases, with 32 bases remaining between them.